This paragraph reports one T cell receptor beta chain. Its antigen remains unknown. Mouse gene names and germline throughout. With the read ending 4 residues before the CDR3 end, the germline J gene is used to fill in that end. The CDR3 is 11 residues long. Germline CDR1 reads NSHNY; CDR2 reads SYGAGN. The data originate from a study of CD8+ T cells in alopecia areata. Study as a whole: The roughly 6-11-week-old female C3H/HeJ mice were given skin taken from approximately 6-12-month-old C3H/HeJ graft donors that had spontaneous alopecia.

cDNA prepared by RNA extraction and subsequent reverse transcription served as the template for sequencing. Sequencing used immunoSEQ multiplex PCR; TCRdb keeps in-frame clones, though not all of them. The sample includes some 110,000 clones, none of them occurring once. Broader study findings: Normal scalp had lower clonality than lesional scalp, with alopecia totalis/universalis lesions showing this most strongly. TCR sharing across patients was less clear than in mice, possibly HLA-related.

This sequence joins TRBV13-1 and TRBJ2-7; a possible D gene is TRBD1 (6 bases). The source material was lesional skin. The TCR comes from a C3H/HeJ mouse with alopecia areata. The mouse line has the MHC haplotype H2-k. The chain's CDR3 is CATTQGYEQYF. The part of the CDR3 DNA that was read is TGTGCCACAACACAGGGATAT.